The 5 T cell receptor beta chains below come from one sample, sequenced in a study of T cells after yellow fever vaccination. TCRdb re-derived calls from the 5' RACE reads in MiXCR, one entry per CDR3 protein. This table has over 250,000 distinct CDR3 sequences, about 4% appearing once. The source was PBMCs, collected 5 days after the yellow fever booster vaccination. The receptor set was obtained from a man younger than 30 who received the YFV17D yellow fever vaccine.

This clonotype was seen a handful of times. The chain links TRBV20-1 to TRBJ1-4; possibly TRBD1 for D (6 bases). The CDR3 is 19 amino acids. V was clipped by 2 bases and J by 5 bases, with 27 bases between them. The V gene's germline CDR1 is DFQATT and CDR2 SNEGSKA (reference sequence). DNA for the CDR3: TGCAGTGCTAGACCAGTAAGGGGGACTCCTCGGTTAGGGAATGAAAAACTGTTTTTT. It is translated as CSARPVRGTPRLGNEKLFF.

This clonotype was detected ten times or more. The rearrangement joins TRBV7-2 to TRBJ2-2; weak D call: TRBD1 (5 bases). The V and J ends lost 9 bases and 0 bases respectively, with 8 bases between them. Germline V gives CDR1 SGHTA, CDR2 FQGNSA. The CDR3 length is 13 residues. CDR3 nucleotides: TGTGCCAGTGACAGTGCGAACACCGGGGAGCTGTTTTTT. Protein: CASDSANTGELFF.

This clonotype was picked up a small number of times. The CDR3 protein is CASSPGTGLTYEQYV. The CDR3 region has the DNA TGTGCCAGCAGTCCCGGGACAGGGCTCACCTACGAGCAGTACGTC. This rearrangement joins TRBV12-3 or TRBV12-4 to TRBJ2-7, with 9 positions matching TRBD1. Trimming took 5 bases from V and 2 from J; bases not matched to a gene: 7. The CDR3 extends over 15 amino acids.

The chain carries TRBV12-3 or TRBV12-4 and TRBJ1-3; no clear D. The germline V and J ends were trimmed by 4 bases and 7 bases, with 5 bases remaining between them. This CDR3 spans 11 amino acids. In DNA, the CDR3 is TGTGCCAGCAGTTGGTTTAACACCATATATTTT. Protein: CASSWFNTIYF.

This clonotype was seen ten or more times. V usage is TRBV4-1 and J usage is TRBJ1-1; TRBD1 matches 11 bases. After removal of 1 base from V and 4 bases from J, the junction contained 2 bases not matched to a gene. The CDR3 extends over 15 amino acids. Germline CDR1 is MGHRA and CDR2 is YSYEKL. Written as DNA, the CDR3 is TGCGCCAGCAGCCAAGCCGGGACAGGGGGCACTGAAGCTTTCTTT. Residues: CASSQAGTGGTEAFF.